A selection of T cell receptor beta chains follows, all from one sample in a study of CD8 T cells in Susac syndrome. Each CDR3 protein gets one entry after TCRdb re-called the immunoSEQ multiplex PCR reads with MiXCR. The sample lists 250,000 to 350,000 distinct CDR3 sequences; approximately 90% were seen once. The source material was CD4+ T cells from PBMCs. These receptors were collected from a human donor with multiple sclerosis. CDR3s include the opening cysteine and the closing phenylalanine or tryptophan. D genes are given only for firm matches. Clone size is given for some rows only: seen once, a few or many times, or a class if the clone is expanded.

TRBJ1-1,NA,NA,13,TRBV12-3/TRBV12-4,CASSLARETEAFF,TGTGCCAGCAGTTTAGCGAGGGAGACTGAAGCTTTCTTT
TRBJ2-7,NA,NA,13,TRBV7-3,CASSPQQTAEQYF,TGTGCCAGCAGCCCCCAACAAACCGCCGAGCAGTACTTC
TRBJ2-3,NA,TRBD2,15,TRBV20-1,CSATPGTSVTDTQYF,TGCAGTGCGACCCCCGGGACTAGCGTCACAGATACGCAGTATTTT
TRBJ2-5,NA,NA,15,TRBV6-5,CASSYTHGQQETQYF,TGTGCCAGCAGTTACACCCATGGACAGCAAGAGACCCAGTACTTC
TRBJ1-3,few,NA,16,TRBV7-3,CASSLNPLISGNTIYF,TGTGCCAGCAGCTTAAACCCCCTCATCTCTGGAAACACCATATATTTT
TRBJ1-4,once,NA,14,TRBV20-1,CSAWDRRGNEKLFF,TGCAGTGCTTGGGACCGAAGGGGGAATGAAAAACTGTTTTTT
TRBJ2-1,NA,TRBD2,17,TRBV7-2,CASSQQTPGLAGGEQFF,TGTGCCAGCAGCCAACAAACCCCGGGGCTAGCGGGAGGTGAGCAGTTCTTC
TRBJ1-1,NA,NA,14,TRBV19,CASSSDRTNTEAFF,TGTGCCAGTAGCTCCGACAGGACGAACACTGAAGCTTTCTTT
TRBJ2-4,NA,NA,13,TRBV20-1,CSARQTERGIQYF,TGCAGTGCTAGACAGACAGAGAGGGGCATTCAGTACTTC
TRBJ1-1,NA,NA,14,TRBV30,CAWSVGRTTGGAFF,TGTGCCTGGAGTGTAGGAAGGACGACGGGTGGAGCTTTCTTT
TRBJ2-5,NA,NA,14,TRBV10-3,CAISLRQTGETQYF,TGTGCCATCAGTCTAAGACAGACTGGAGAGACCCAGTACTTC
TRBJ2-3,NA,TRBD2,16,TRBV4-1,CASSQGVGGRGDTQYF,TGTGCCAGCAGCCAAGGCGTTGGCGGGAGGGGAGATACGCAGTATTTT
TRBJ2-1,NA,NA,14,TRBV9,CASSVGGSYNEQFF,TGTGCCAGCAGCGTAGGCGGGTCCTACAATGAGCAGTTCTTC
TRBJ2-7,NA,NA,12,TRBV5-6,CASSPAGIEQYF,TGTGCCAGCAGCCCGGCGGGGATCGAGCAGTACTTC
TRBJ1-4,NA,NA,15,TRBV23-1,CASKSKRPTNEKLFF,TGCGCCAGCAAATCAAAACGCCCAACTAATGAAAAACTGTTTTTT